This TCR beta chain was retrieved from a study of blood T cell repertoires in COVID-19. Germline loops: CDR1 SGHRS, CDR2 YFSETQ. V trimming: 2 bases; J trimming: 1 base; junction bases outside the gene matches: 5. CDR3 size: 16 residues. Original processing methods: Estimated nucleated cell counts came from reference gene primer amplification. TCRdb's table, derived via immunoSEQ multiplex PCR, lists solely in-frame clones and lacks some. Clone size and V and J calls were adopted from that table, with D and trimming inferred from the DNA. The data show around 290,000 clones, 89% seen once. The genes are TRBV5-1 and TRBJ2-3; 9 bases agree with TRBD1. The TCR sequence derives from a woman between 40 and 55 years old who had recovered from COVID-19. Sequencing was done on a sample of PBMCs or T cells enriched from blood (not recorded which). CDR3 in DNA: TGCGCCAGCAGCTTAACACAGGGGGCCCGCACAGATACGCAGTATTTT. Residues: CASSLTQGARTDTQYF.